These 15 T cell receptor beta chains came from one sample sequenced in a study of blood T cell repertoires in COVID-19. Clones were sequenced by immunoSEQ multiplex PCR, and TCRdb holds only the in-frame ones, with some missing. Of about 270,000 clones in the sample, about 86% were seen once. Material for sequencing was peripheral blood. These receptor sequences come from a woman aged 25 to 39 with COVID-19, enrolled during active disease.

With respect to this clone: This CDR3 is also generated by other DNA sequences in the sample. The rearrangement joins TRBV28 to TRBJ1-2; no clear D. The CDR3 is 15 residues long. V was trimmed by 1 base and J by 1 base, leaving 10 bases between them. Germline lookup yields CDR1 MDHEN and CDR2 SYDVKM. This CDR3 reads CASSLSGSFNYGYTF. CDR3 DNA: TGTGCCAGCAGTTTATCCGGGAGTTTTAACTATGGCTACACCTTC.

The chain carries TRBV5-1 and TRBJ2-1; 10 bases align to TRBD1. This CDR3 is built from 22 residues. Trimming took 4 bases from V and 0 from J; bases not matched to a gene: 22. Germline V gene sequence: CDR1 SGHRS, CDR2 YFSETQ. This CDR3 is CASSAPGDPGTGERSSYNEQFF. DNA for the CDR3: TGCGCCAGCAGCGCCCCCGGGGACCCCGGGACAGGGGAACGGAGCTCCTACAATGAGCAGTTCTTC.

The chain recombines TRBV30 with TRBJ2-1; 7 bases are shared with TRBD2. This CDR3 comprises 14 residues. Losses at the gene ends were 2 bases for V and 2 bases for J; bases not matched to a gene: 3. Germline CDR1 reads GTSNPN; CDR2 reads SVGIG (reference sequence). The chain's CDR3 is CAWSLGGAYNEQFF. As DNA, the CDR3 is TGTGCCTGGAGTCTGGGGGGGGCCTACAATGAGCAGTTCTTC. The full variable domain, completed using reference TRBV30 and TRBJ2-1, is SQTIHQWPATLVQPVGSPLSLECTVEGTSNPNLYWYRQAAGRGLQLLFYSVGIGQISSEVPQNLSASRPQDRQFILSSKKLLLSDSGFYLCAWSLGGAYNEQFFGPGTRLTVL.

The chain uses TRBV4-1 and TRBJ2-1; 9 bases map to TRBD2. After removal of 3 bases from V and 14 bases from J, the junction contained 5 bases not matched to a gene. The CDR3 totals 12 residues. The germline CDR1 and CDR2 sequences are MGHRA and YSYEKL. CDR3 nucleotides: TGCGCCAGCAGCCACGCGGGGGGGCCGGAGTTCTTC. Translated, it gives CASSHAGGPEFF.

The chain recombines TRBV4-1 with TRBJ2-5, with D possibly matching TRBD2 (6 bases). Trimming pared 4 bases from V and 1 base from J, leaving 19 bases between. Germline V gene lookup returns CDR1 MGHRA and CDR2 YSYEKL. CDR3 length: 17 amino acids. CDR3 region: CASSPSERVPLQETQYF. The CDR3 region has the DNA TGCGCCAGCAGCCCCTCCGAGCGGGTACCCCTCCAAGAGACCCAGTACTTC.

The chain uses TRBV4-2 and TRBJ2-2, with a weak D call TRBD2 (6 bases). Germline V gene data show CDR1 as LGHNA and CDR2 as YNFKEQ. V lost 1 base and J lost 6, with 12 bases in between. This CDR3 is 15 amino acids long. The CDR3 region is CASSQVAGSSGELFF. The CDR3 DNA is TGTGCCAGCAGCCAAGTGGCGGGGAGTTCCGGGGAGCTGTTTTTT.

This clone was counted ten times or more. The chain employs TRBV18 and TRBJ1-4; D might be TRBD1 (5 bases). V lost 3 bases, J lost 5 bases, and 10 bases lay in between. Looked up from germline, CDR1 is KGHSH and CDR2 is LQKENI. The length of the CDR3 is 14 residues. CDR3 in amino acids: CASSPRRGNEKLFF. The CDR3 coding sequence is TGTGCCAGCTCACCGAGGAGGGGAAATGAAAAACTGTTTTTT.

The chain combines TRBV5-1 with TRBJ1-2, with D tentatively TRBD1 (6 bases). Trimming removed 0 bases from V and 4 bases from J, with 16 bases in between. This CDR3 spans 16 amino acids. Germline V gene data show CDR1 as SGHRS and CDR2 as YFSETQ. The CDR3 is CASSLGVGGGTYGYTF. CDR3 bases: TGCGCCAGCAGCTTGGGGGTCGGGGGGGGCACCTATGGCTACACCTTC.

V is TRBV19 and J is TRBJ1-6, with 7 bases matching TRBD1. The CDR3 covers 14 residues. After removal of 10 bases from V and 8 bases from J, the junction contained 11 bases not matched to a gene. Looked up from germline, CDR1 is LNHDA and CDR2 is SQIVND (reference sequence). The CDR3 is CATKRQGGDSPLHF. The DNA for the CDR3 is TGTGCCACAAAACGACAGGGCGGTGATTCACCCCTCCACTTT.

J is TRBJ2-1 and V is TRBV7-9; 13 bases are shared with TRBD2. Per the germline V gene, CDR1 is SEHNR and CDR2 is FQNEAQ (reference sequence). The length of the CDR3 is 17 residues. J gave up 8 bases and V 4 bases, and 11 bases lay outside the gene matches. The CDR3 protein is CASSSWTSGGRWDEQFF. In DNA form, the CDR3 reads TGTGCCAGCAGCTCCTGGACTAGCGGGGGCCGATGGGATGAGCAGTTCTTC.

The J gene is TRBJ1-6, the V gene TRBV3-1 (or the pseudogene TRBV3-2); no clear D gene. The germline V and J ends were trimmed by 0 bases and 0 bases, with 9 bases remaining between them. CDR1 is LGHDT and CDR2 is YNNKEL in the germline V gene (reference sequence). The CDR3 sequence is 17 residues long. CDR3 coding DNA: TGTGCCAGCAGCCAAGAGTTTAGTGCCTCCTATAATTCACCCCTCCACTTT. It specifies CASSQEFSASYNSPLHF.

The genes are TRBV4-1 and TRBJ2-5; possible D gene TRBD1, 6 bases. CDR3 length: 15 amino acids. The germline V gene encodes CDR1 MGHRA and CDR2 YSYEKL. The V end was cut by 1 base, the J end by 2 bases, with 11 bases between. CDR3 loop: CASSQVRDKQETQYF. CDR3 coding DNA: TGCGCCAGCAGCCAAGTTAGGGACAAACAAGAGACCCAGTACTTC.

The chain recombines TRBV27 with TRBJ2-2, with 8 positions matching TRBD1. Per the germline V gene, CDR1 is MNHEY and CDR2 is SMNVEV (reference sequence). The ends lost 6 bases at V and 4 bases at J; junction bases unmatched: 4. The CDR3 has 14 amino acids. Written as DNA, the CDR3 is TGTGCCAGCAGCGGGACAGGTCCCACCGGGGAGCTGTTTTTT. It yields the protein CASSGTGPTGELFF.

The V gene is TRBV6-2 or TRBV6-3, the J gene TRBJ2-5; D is perhaps TRBD2 (5 bases). Germline-derived CDR1 and CDR2 are MNHEY and SVGEGT. CDR3 length: 14 amino acids. V was cut by 4 bases and J by 1 base, with 10 bases left in between. The CDR3 coding sequence is TGTGCCAGCAGTTCCCGGGGTCTCCAAGAGACCCAGTACTTC. It specifies CASSSRGLQETQYF.

The rearrangement links TRBV24-1 to TRBJ2-1; 8 bases line up with TRBD2. There are 15 residues in the CDR3. Germline V gives CDR1 KGHDR, CDR2 SFDVKD. With 5 bases clipped from V and 7 bases from J, the junction kept 9 bases outside the gene matches. Written as DNA, the CDR3 is TGTGCCACCAGTGTTTCTCGGGGGGGCCTAAATGAGCAGTTCTTC. It specifies CATSVSRGGLNEQFF.